The TCR beta chain described here comes from a study of blood T cell repertoires in COVID-19. Study summary: The United States, Italy and Spain were the sources of the acute and convalescent COVID-19 samples.

This clone has just one count. The CDR3 has 17 amino acids. Germline loops: CDR1 KGHDR, CDR2 SFDVKD. The trim removed 5 bases at V and 3 bases at J, leaving 8 bases unmatched. Participant age was roughly 18 to 90 years, and participants resided in 25 or so US areas. Researchers sorted participants into cohorts using their self-reported clinical history. Clones were read by immunoSEQ multiplex PCR, and TCRdb kept only the in-frame ones, dropping some. The sample includes fewer than 200,000 clones, about nine tenths of them seen just once. This chain joins TRBV24-1 and TRBJ2-1, with 11 bases aligning to TRBD2. This clonotype was obtained from a woman under 30 who had recovered from COVID-19. The source material was PBMCs or T cells enriched from blood (not recorded which). Here the CDR3 reads CATSAATLAGVYNEQFF. CDR3 sequence (DNA): TGTGCCACCAGTGCCGCCACACTAGCGGGGGTCTACAATGAGCAGTTCTTC.